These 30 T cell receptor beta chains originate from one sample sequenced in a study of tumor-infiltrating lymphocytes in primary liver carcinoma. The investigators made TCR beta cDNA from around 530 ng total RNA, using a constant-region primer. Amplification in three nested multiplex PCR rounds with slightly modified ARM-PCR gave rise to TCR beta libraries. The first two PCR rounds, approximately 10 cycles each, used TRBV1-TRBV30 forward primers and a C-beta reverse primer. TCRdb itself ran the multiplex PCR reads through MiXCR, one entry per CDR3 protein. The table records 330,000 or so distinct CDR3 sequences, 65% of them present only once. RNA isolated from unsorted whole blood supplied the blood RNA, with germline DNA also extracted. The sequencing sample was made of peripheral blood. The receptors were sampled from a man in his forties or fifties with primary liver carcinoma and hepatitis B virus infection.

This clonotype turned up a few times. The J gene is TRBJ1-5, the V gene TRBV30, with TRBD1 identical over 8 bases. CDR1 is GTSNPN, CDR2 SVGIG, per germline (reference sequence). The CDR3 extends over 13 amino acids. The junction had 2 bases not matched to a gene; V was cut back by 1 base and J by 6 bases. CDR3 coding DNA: TGTGCCTGGAGTGGCAGGGGGCTTCAGCCCCAGCATTTT. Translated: CAWSGRGLQPQHF.

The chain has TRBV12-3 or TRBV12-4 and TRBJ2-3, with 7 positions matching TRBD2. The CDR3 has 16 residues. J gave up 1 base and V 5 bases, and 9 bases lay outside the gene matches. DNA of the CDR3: TGTGCCAGCAGTCCAGGCGGGAGTGGGGGCACAGATACGCAGTATTTT. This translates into CASSPGGSGGTDTQYF.

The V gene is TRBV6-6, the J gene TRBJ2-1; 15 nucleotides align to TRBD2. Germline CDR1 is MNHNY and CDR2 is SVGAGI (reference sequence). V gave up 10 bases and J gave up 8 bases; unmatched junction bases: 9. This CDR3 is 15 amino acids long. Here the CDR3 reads CANTDGLAGGDEQFF. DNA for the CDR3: TGTGCCAACACCGATGGACTAGCGGGAGGGGATGAGCAGTTCTTC.

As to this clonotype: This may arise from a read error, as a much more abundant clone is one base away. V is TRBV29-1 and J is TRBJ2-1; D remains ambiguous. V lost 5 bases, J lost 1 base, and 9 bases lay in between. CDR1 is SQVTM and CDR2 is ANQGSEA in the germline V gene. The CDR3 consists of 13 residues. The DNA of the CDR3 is TGCAGCGTTTCGACATGGTCCTACAATGAGCAGTTCTTC. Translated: CSVSTWSYNEQFF.

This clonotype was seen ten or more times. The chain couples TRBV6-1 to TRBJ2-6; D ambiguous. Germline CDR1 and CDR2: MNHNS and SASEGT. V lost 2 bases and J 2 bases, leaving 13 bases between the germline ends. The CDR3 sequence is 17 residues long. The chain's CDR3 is CASSEWSLLPGANVLTF. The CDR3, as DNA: TGTGCCAGCAGTGAATGGTCGTTGCTTCCTGGGGCCAACGTCCTGACTTTC.

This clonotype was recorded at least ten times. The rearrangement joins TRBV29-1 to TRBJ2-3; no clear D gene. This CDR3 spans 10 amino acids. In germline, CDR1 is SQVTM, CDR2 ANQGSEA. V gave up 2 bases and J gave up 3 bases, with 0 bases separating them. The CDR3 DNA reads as TGCAGCGTTGAAACAGATACGCAGTATTTT. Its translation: CSVETDTQYF.

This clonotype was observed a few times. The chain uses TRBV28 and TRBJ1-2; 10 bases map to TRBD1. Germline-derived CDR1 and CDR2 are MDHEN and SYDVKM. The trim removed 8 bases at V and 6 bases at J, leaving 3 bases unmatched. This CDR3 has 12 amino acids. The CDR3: CASGQGVNGYTF. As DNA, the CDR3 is TGTGCCAGCGGACAGGGGGTTAATGGCTACACCTTC.

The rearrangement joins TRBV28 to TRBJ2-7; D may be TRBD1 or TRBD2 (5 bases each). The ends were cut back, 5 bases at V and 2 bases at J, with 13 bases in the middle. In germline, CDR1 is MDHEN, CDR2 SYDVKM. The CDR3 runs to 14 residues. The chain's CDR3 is CASSHWDGAYEQYF. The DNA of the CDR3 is TGTGCCAGCAGTCACTGGGACGGAGCCTACGAGCAGTACTTC.

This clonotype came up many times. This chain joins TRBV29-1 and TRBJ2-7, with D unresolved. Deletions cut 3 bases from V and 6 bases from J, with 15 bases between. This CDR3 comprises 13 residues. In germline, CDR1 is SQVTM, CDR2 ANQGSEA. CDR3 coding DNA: TGCAGCGTTGACGGTGAGGACGCTCTCGAGCAGTACTTC. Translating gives CSVDGEDALEQYF.

This CDR3 reads CASGGLATITDTQYF. The CDR3 region has the DNA TGTGCCAGCGGGGGACTAGCGACCATCACAGATACGCAGTATTTT. The gene calls are TRBV6-1 and TRBJ2-3; 10 bases agree with TRBD2. Germline trimming cut 8 bases from V and 2 bases from J; bases unmatched to any gene: 7. There are 15 residues in the CDR3. Germline V lookup: CDR1 MNHNS, CDR2 SASEGT.

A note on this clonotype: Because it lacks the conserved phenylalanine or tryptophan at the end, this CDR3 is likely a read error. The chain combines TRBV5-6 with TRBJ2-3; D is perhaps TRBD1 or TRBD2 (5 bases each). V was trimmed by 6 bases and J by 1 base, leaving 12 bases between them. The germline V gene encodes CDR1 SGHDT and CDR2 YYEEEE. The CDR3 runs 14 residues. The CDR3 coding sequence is TGTGCCAGCACCGGGGACCAACGCACAGATACGCAGTATCTT. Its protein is CASTGDQRTDTQYL.

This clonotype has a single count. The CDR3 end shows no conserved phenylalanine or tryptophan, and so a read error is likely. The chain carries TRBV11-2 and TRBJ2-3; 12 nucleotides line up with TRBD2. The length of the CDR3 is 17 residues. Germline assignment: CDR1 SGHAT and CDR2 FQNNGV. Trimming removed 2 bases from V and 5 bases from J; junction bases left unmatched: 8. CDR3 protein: CASSLPRLAGVEDTQYS. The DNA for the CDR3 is TGTGCCAGCAGCTTACCCAGACTAGCGGGAGTAGAAGATACGCAGTATTCT.

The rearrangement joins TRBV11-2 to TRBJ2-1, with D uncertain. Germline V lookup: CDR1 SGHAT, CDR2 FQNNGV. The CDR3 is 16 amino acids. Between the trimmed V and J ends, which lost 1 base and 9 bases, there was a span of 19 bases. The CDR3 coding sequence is TGTGCCAGCAGCTTAGGTGTGGCAGGCGGTCAGGTTGAGCAGTTCTTC. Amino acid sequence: CASSLGVAGGQVEQFF.

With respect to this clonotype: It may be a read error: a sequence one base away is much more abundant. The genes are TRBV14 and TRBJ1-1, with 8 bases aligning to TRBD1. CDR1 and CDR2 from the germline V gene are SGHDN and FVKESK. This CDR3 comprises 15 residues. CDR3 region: CASNQDSRDRSEAFF. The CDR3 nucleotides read TGTGCCAGCAACCAAGATTCCCGGGACAGGTCGGAAGCTTTCTTT.

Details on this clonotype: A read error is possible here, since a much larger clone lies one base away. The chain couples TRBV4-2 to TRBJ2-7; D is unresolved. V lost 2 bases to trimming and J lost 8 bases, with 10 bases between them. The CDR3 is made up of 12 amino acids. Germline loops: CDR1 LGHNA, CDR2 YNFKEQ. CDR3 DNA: TGTGCCAGCAGCCAACCGACGGCACAGCAGTACTTC. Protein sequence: CASSQPTAQQYF.

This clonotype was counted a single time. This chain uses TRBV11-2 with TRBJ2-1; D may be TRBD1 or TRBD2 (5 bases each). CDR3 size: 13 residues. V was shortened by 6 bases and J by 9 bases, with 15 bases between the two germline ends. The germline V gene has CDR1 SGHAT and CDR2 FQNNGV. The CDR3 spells CASSPGRGIEQFF. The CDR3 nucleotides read TGTGCCAGCAGTCCAGGTCGGGGCATTGAGCAGTTCTTC.

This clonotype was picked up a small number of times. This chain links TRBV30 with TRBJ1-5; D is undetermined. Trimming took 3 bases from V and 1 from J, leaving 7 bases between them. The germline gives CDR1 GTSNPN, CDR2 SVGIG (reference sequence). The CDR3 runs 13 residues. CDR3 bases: TGTGCCTGGAGCCAGGACAGCAATCAGCCCCAGCATTTT. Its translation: CAWSQDSNQPQHF. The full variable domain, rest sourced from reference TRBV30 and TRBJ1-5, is SQTIHQWPATLVQPVGSPLSLECTVEGTSNPNLYWYRQAAGRGLQLLFYSVGIGQISSEVPQNLSASRPQDRQFILSSKKLLLSDSGFYLCAWSQDSNQPQHFGDGTRLSIL.

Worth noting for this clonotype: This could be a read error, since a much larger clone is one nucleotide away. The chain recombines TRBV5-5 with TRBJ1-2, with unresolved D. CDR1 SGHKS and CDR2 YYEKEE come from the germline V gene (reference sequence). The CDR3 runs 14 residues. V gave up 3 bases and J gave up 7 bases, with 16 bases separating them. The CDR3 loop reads CASSSPPGARGYTF. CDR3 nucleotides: TGTGCCAGCAGCTCGCCTCCGGGAGCGCGTGGCTACACCTTC.

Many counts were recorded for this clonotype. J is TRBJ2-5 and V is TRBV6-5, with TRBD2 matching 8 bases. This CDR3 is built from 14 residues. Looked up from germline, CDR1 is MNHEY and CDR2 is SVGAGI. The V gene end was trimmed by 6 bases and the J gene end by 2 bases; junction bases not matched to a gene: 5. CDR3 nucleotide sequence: TGTGCCAGCAGACCAGCTAGCGGGCAAGAGACCCAGTACTTC. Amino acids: CASRPASGQETQYF.

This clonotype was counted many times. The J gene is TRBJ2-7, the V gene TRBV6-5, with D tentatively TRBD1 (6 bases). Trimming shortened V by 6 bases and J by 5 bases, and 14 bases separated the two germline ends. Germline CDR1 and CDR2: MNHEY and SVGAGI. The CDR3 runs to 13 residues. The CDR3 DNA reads TGTGCCAGCAGGGCCGGGACATTCGACGAGCAGTACTTC. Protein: CASRAGTFDEQYF.

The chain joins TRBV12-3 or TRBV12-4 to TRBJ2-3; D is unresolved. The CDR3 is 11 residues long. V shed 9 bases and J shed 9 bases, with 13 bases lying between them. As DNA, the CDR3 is TGTGCCAGGAGCCCTTCCGGGACGCAGTATTTT. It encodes CARSPSGTQYF.

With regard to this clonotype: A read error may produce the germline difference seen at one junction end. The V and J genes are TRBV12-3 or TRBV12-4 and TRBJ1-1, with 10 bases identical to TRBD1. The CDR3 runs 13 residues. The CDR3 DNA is TGTGCCAGCGGCAAGACAGGGGGCTGGGAAGCTTCCTTT. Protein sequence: CASGKTGGWEASF.

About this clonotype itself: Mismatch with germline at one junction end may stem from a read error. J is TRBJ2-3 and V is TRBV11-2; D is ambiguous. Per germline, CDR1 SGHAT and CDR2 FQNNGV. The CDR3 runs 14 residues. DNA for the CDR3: TGTGCAAGCAGCTTAGAACTTTACGCCGATACACAGTATTTT. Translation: CASSLELYADTQYF. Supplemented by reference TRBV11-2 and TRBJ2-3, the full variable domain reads EAGVAQSPRYKIIEKRQSVAFWCNPISGHATLYWYQQILGQGPKLLIQFQNNGVVDDSQLPKDRFSAERLKGVDSTLKIQPAKLEDSAVYLCASSLELYADTQYFGPGTRLTVL.

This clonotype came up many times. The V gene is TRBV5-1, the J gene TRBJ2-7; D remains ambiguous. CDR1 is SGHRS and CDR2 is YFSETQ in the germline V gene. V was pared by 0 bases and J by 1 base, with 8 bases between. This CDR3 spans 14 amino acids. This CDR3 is CASSLEAGSYEQYF. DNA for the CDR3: TGCGCCAGCAGCTTGGAGGCAGGTTCCTACGAGCAGTACTTC. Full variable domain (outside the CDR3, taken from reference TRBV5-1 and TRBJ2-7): KAGVTQTPRYLIKTRGQQVTLSCSPISGHRSVSWYQQTPGQGLQFLFEYFSETQRNKGNFPGRFSGRQFSNSRSEMNVSTLELGDSALYLCASSLEAGSYEQYFGPGTRLTVT.

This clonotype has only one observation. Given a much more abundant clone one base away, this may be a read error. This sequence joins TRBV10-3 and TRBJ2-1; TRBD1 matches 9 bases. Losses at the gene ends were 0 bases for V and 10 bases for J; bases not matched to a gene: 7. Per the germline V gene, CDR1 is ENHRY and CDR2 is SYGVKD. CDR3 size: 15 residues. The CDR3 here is CAISESTGGSYEQFF. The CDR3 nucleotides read TGTGCCATCAGTGAGTCGACAGGGGGTTCCTACGAGCAGTTCTTC.

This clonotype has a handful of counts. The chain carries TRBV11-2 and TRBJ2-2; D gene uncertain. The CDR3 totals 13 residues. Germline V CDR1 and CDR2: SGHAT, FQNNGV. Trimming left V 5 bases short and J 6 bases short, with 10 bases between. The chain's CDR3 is CASSQGVAGELFF. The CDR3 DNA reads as TGTGCCAGCAGCCAAGGTGTGGCCGGGGAGCTGTTTTTT.

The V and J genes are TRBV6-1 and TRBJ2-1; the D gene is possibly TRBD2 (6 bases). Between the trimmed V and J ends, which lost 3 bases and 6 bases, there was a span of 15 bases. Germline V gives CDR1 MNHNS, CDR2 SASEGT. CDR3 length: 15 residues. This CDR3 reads CASSESGERTNEQFF. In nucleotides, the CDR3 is TGTGCCAGCAGTGAGTCGGGAGAGAGGACCAATGAGCAGTTCTTC.

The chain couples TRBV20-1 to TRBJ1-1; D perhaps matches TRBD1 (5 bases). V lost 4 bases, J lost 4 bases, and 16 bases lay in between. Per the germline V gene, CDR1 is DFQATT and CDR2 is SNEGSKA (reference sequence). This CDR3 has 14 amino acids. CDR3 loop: CSATSGLPSTEAFF. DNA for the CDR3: TGCAGTGCTACCTCGGGACTGCCGAGCACTGAAGCTTTCTTT.

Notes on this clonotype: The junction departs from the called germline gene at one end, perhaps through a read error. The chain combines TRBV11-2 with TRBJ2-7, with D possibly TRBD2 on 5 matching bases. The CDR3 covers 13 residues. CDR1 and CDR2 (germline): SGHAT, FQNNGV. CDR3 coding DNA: TGTGCCAGGAGCTCCGGGAACCCCTACAAGCAGTACTTC. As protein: CARSSGNPYKQYF.

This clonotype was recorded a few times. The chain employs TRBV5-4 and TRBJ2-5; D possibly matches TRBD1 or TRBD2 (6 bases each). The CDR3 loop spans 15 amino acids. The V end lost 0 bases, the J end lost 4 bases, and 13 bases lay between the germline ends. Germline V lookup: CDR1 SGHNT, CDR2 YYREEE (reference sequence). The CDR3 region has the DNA TGTGCCAGCAGCTTGGAACGGGGGCTCGGAGAGACCCAGTACTTC. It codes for CASSLERGLGETQYF.